This T cell receptor beta chain originates from a study of blood T cell repertoires in COVID-19. Here immunoSEQ multiplex PCR was the method, and the copy in TCRdb shows in-frame clones only, minus some. Here the sample spans some 190,000 clones, about 85% being singletons. Seattle's enrolled individuals joined amid active infection and were then monitored longitudinally. The clonotype originates from a person aged 65 to 79 with COVID-19, enrolled during active disease. Sample: peripheral blood.

The DNA of the CDR3 is TGCGCCAGCAGCCAAAACTTGGGACAGGTCGAGCAGTACTTC. Its protein product is CASSQNLGQVEQYF. The gene calls are TRBV4-3 and TRBJ2-7, with 8 bases that match TRBD1. V lost 2 bases, J lost 6 bases, and 6 bases stayed unmatched. Germline V gives CDR1 LGHNA, CDR2 YSLEER. This CDR3 has 14 residues.